This T cell receptor beta chain is from a study of shared clonotypes between healthy human individuals. Broader study findings: Lower generation probabilities were found for non-shared clonotypes than for those shared by all four donors. Memory subsets generally showed smaller estimated richness than naive subsets did.

Deletions cut 9 bases from V and 3 bases from J, with 11 bases between. This CDR3 spans 12 amino acids. CDR1 and CDR2 (germline): KGHSH, LQKENI. Data came from immunoSEQ multiplex PCR; TCRdb stores just in-frame clones and leaves some out. The table records 2.5 million or so clones, around nine tenths of them present only once. The donors, healthy adults who were HIV-negative, had experienced no recent acute infections or vaccinations. Comments on this clone: What it binds is unknown.

The receptor comes from a man aged 18 to 30 in good health. Sequencing input: naive CD4+ T cells sorted from blood. Subset: CD45RA+ positively selected. This chain links TRBV18 with TRBJ1-2; D not certain. DNA for the CDR3: TGTGCCAGTCAGGACGTAGACTATGGCTACACCTTC. Protein: CASQDVDYGYTF.